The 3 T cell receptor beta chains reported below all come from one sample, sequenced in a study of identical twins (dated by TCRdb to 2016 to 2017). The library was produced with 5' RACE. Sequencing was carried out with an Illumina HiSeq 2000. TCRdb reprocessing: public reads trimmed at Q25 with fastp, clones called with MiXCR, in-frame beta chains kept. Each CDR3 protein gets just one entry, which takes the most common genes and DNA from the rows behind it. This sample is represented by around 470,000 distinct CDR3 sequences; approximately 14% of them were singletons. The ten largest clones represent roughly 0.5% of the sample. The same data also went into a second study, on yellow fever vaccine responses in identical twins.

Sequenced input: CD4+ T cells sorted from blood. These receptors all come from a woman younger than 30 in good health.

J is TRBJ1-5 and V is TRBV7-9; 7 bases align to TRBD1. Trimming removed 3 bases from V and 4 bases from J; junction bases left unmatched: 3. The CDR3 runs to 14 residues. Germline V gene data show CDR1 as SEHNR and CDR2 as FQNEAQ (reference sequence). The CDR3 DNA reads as TGTGCCAGCAGCTTCGGCAGGGGGAATCAGCCCCAGCATTTT. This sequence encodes CASSFGRGNQPQHF.

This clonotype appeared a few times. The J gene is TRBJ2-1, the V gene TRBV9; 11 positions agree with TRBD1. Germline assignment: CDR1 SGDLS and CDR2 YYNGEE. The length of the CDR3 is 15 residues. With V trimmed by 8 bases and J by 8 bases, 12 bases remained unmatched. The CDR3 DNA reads TGTGCCAGTCAACCTGGACAGGGGGCGTATGATGAGCAGTTCTTC. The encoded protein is CASQPGQGAYDEQFF.

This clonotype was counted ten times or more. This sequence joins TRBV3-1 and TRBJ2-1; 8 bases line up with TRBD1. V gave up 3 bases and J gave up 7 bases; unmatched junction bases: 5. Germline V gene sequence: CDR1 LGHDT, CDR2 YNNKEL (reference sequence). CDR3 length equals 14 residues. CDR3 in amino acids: CASSQRDRGNEQFF. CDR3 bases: TGTGCCAGCAGCCAGAGAGACAGGGGAAATGAGCAGTTCTTC.